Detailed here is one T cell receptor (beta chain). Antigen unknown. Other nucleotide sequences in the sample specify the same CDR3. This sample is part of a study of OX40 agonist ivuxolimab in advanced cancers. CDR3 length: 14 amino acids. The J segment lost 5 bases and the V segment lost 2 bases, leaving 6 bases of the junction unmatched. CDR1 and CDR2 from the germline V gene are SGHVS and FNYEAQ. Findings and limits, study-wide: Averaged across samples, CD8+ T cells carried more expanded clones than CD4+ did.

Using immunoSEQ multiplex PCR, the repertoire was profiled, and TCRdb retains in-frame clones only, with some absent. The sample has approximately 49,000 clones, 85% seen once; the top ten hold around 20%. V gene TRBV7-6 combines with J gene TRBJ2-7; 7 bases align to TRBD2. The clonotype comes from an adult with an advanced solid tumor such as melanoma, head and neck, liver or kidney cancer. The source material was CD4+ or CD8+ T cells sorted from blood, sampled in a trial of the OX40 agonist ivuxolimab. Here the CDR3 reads CASSLTGEGNEQYF. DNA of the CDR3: TGTGCCAGCAGCTTAACGGGGGAGGGGAACGAGCAGTACTTC.